The 32 T cell receptor beta chains reported below all come from one sample, sequenced in a study of cytomegalovirus exposure and HLA in healthy donors. TCRdb's copy holds only in-frame clones and misses some; the assay was immunoSEQ multiplex PCR. Of 55,000 to 75,000 clones listed, about 92% are singletons. Sequencing was performed on PBMCs. Receptors originate from a man between 18 and 29 years old in good health and CMV-seropositive.

For the CDR3, the DNA is TGTGCCAGCAGGGGGACAGGGGGATCATACGAGCAGTACTTC. Its protein is CASRGTGGSYEQYF. The chain links TRBV6-1 to TRBJ2-7, with 11 positions matching TRBD1. V shed 6 bases and J 4 bases; nucleotides not matched to a gene: 5. From germline, CDR1 is MNHNS and CDR2 SASEGT. This CDR3 has 14 residues.

This chain links TRBV5-1 with TRBJ2-2, with 8 bases identical to TRBD1. CDR3 length: 14 amino acids. The V gene end was trimmed by 7 bases and the J gene end by 7 bases; junction bases not matched to a gene: 9. Per germline, CDR1 SGHRS and CDR2 YFSETQ. DNA for the CDR3: TGCGCCAGCTCCGGACAGGGTAGTAACGGGGAGCTGTTTTTT. This gives the protein CASSGQGSNGELFF.

V is TRBV6-5 and J is TRBJ2-2; unclear D gene. Trimming stripped 0 bases from V and 4 bases from J, with 6 bases between. This CDR3 contains 14 residues. Germline CDR1 is MNHEY and CDR2 is SVGAGI. The CDR3 region has the DNA TGTGCCAGCAGTTACTCGGGCTTCACCGGGGAGCTGTTTTTT. Translating it yields CASSYSGFTGELFF.

This clone appeared a few times. V gene TRBV10-1 combines with J gene TRBJ2-7, with 8 bases lining up with TRBD2. The CDR3 consists of 13 residues. Germline V lookup: CDR1 WNHNN, CDR2 SYGVQD (reference sequence). Losses at the gene ends were 5 bases for V and 3 bases for J; bases not matched to a gene: 3. The CDR3 DNA reads as TGCGCCAGCAGTCGGAGCGGGAGCTACGAGCAGTACTTC. Translating gives CASSRSGSYEQYF.

The V gene is TRBV6-5, the J gene TRBJ2-7; a possible D gene is TRBD2 (6 bases). Germline-derived CDR1 and CDR2 are MNHEY and SVGAGI. The length of the CDR3 is 13 residues. Trimming took off 6 bases at V and 0 bases at J, with 9 bases between the two ends. The CDR3 sequence is CASRDGSSYEQYF. The CDR3 DNA reads as TGTGCCAGCAGGGACGGGAGCTCCTACGAGCAGTACTTC.

The gene calls are TRBV30 and TRBJ1-5; a weak D match, TRBD1 (5 bases). Per germline, CDR1 GTSNPN and CDR2 SVGIG (reference sequence). Deletions cut 5 bases from V and 1 base from J, with 9 bases between. The length of the CDR3 is 13 residues. As DNA, the CDR3 is TGTGCCTGGGACAGTAAGAGCAATCAGCCCCAGCATTTT. Protein product: CAWDSKSNQPQHF.

The chain is built from TRBV5-1 and TRBJ2-1, with D maybe TRBD2 (6 bases). The germline V and J ends were trimmed by 7 bases and 7 bases, with 21 bases remaining between them. The length of the CDR3 is 15 residues. Germline loops: CDR1 SGHRS, CDR2 YFSETQ. CDR3 bases: TGCGCCAGCGGCCTAGAGGTCTTGGGGAGGAATGAGCAGTTCTTC. It encodes CASGLEVLGRNEQFF.

This clone has a single count. CDR3 nucleotide sequence: TGTGCCAGCAGCCTTAGACAGGGGGCGATAGGCCAGCCCCAGCATTTT. It codes for CASSLRQGAIGQPQHF. The chain combines TRBV28 with TRBJ1-5, with 10 positions matching TRBD1. CDR3 size: 16 residues. Trimming took 6 bases from V and 7 from J; bases not matched to a gene: 12. Germline values: CDR1 MDHEN, CDR2 SYDVKM.

The chain is built from TRBV10-3 and TRBJ2-1, with D maybe TRBD1 (6 bases). The V end was cut by 9 bases, the J end by 4 bases, with 19 bases between. The CDR3 is 15 amino acids. Looked up from germline, CDR1 is ENHRY and CDR2 is SYGVKD. The CDR3 here is CAILGDRMVYNEQFF. The CDR3 DNA follows: TGTGCCATACTCGGTGACAGGATGGTGTACAATGAGCAGTTCTTC.

The chain employs TRBV7-2 and TRBJ2-7, with 7 bases aligning to TRBD1. V dropped 1 base and J dropped 3; count of bases not matched to a gene: 6. The CDR3 has 15 amino acids. Germline V CDR1 and CDR2: SGHTA, FQGNSA. The CDR3 DNA reads TGTGCCAGCAGCTTAGTCGGGACAGAAAACTACGAGCAGTACTTC. Amino acids: CASSLVGTENYEQYF.

The chain has TRBV5-1 and TRBJ2-3, with D maybe TRBD2 (5 bases). The CDR3 runs 16 residues. The germline gives CDR1 SGHRS, CDR2 YFSETQ. The V gene lost 4 bases and the J gene lost 2 bases, with 17 bases spanning the gap. For the CDR3, the DNA is TGCGCCAGCAGCCTAGACGCGCCGCGGGCCACAGATACGCAGTATTTT. Encoded protein: CASSLDAPRATDTQYF.

V is TRBV30 and J is TRBJ1-4, with a tentative D call TRBD1 (5 bases). V shed 7 bases and J shed 3 bases, with 12 bases lying between them. Germline V gene data show CDR1 as GTSNPN and CDR2 as SVGIG (reference sequence). The CDR3 has 13 amino acids. CDR3 region: CASRRDANEKLFF. The CDR3 nucleotides read TGTGCCTCCCGCAGGGATGCTAATGAAAAACTGTTTTTT.

This sequence joins TRBV11-2 and TRBJ2-1; D ambiguous. Germline CDR1 SGHAT, CDR2 FQNNGV. The CDR3 is 14 amino acids. V was pared by 5 bases and J by 4 bases, with 12 bases between. The CDR3 loop is CASSPPPEYNEQFF. CDR3 in DNA: TGTGCCAGCAGCCCCCCGCCGGAGTACAATGAGCAGTTCTTC.

The V and J genes are TRBV25-1 and TRBJ2-7; possibly TRBD2 for D (5 bases). The germline V gene has CDR1 MGHDK and CDR2 SYGVNS. CDR3 size: 10 residues. The CDR3: CWGATYEQYF. Here the CDR3 DNA reads TGTTGGGGAGCCACCTACGAGCAGTACTTC.

This sequence joins TRBV2 and TRBJ2-5; a possible D gene is TRBD1 (6 bases). The CDR3 sequence is 14 residues long. V lost 4 bases, J lost 0 bases, and 9 bases lay in between. The germline V gene encodes CDR1 SNHLY and CDR2 FYNNEI. The CDR3 bases are TGTGCCAGCAGTGGGACAGCCGACCAAGAGACCCAGTACTTC. Translating gives CASSGTADQETQYF.

The V call is TRBV6-6, the J call TRBJ2-3; D unresolved. The CDR3 length is 13 residues. With 6 bases removed from V and 3 bases from J, the gap between germline ends came to 10 bases. Germline CDR1 MNHNY, CDR2 SVGAGI (reference sequence). CDR3 DNA sequence: TGTGCCAGCAGCTCCGGTCGGACAGATACGCAGTATTTT. Translating gives CASSSGRTDTQYF.

The chain employs TRBV10-3 and TRBJ1-1; D remains ambiguous. Trimming pared 11 bases from V and 1 base from J, leaving 14 bases between. CDR1 and CDR2 (germline): ENHRY, SYGVKD. The CDR3 contains 13 residues. CDR3 residues: CAVQLRTNTEAFF. DNA for the CDR3: TGTGCCGTACAACTACGAACGAACACTGAAGCTTTCTTT.

CDR3 sequence: CASSPSGSSYEQYF. CDR3 DNA: TGTGCCAGCAGCCCTAGCGGGAGCTCCTACGAGCAGTACTTC. This sequence joins TRBV7-9 and TRBJ2-7; 10 bases are shared with TRBD2. V was clipped by 5 bases and J by 0 bases; unmatched bases: 1. Germline assignment: CDR1 SEHNR and CDR2 FQNEAQ (reference sequence). This CDR3 is built from 14 residues.

This clone was seen only once. The V call is TRBV5-1, the J call TRBJ2-7; 9 bases agree with TRBD2. CDR3 size: 15 residues. Trimming at V came to 2 bases and at J to 4 bases, leaving 7 bases not matched to a gene. CDR1 SGHRS and CDR2 YFSETQ come from the germline V gene. For the CDR3, the DNA is TGCGCCAGCAGCTTCCTTAGCGGGAGTTTATACGAGCAGTACTTC. Its translation: CASSFLSGSLYEQYF.

The genes are TRBV15 and TRBJ2-1, with 10 bases that match TRBD2. CDR3 length equals 19 residues. CDR1 is LNHNV and CDR2 is YYDKDF in the germline V gene (reference sequence). Trimming took 0 bases from V and 1 from J; bases not matched to a gene: 9. This CDR3 reads CATSRDHSGRALSYNEQFF. Written as DNA, the CDR3 is TGTGCCACCAGCAGAGATCACAGCGGGAGGGCCTTATCCTACAATGAGCAGTTCTTC.

V usage is TRBV7-3 and J usage is TRBJ2-3; the match to TRBD2 covers 7 bases. V was clipped by 5 bases and J by 0 bases; unmatched bases: 8. The germline V gene has CDR1 SGHTA and CDR2 FQGTGA. The CDR3 extends over 16 amino acids. This chain's CDR3 is CASSRDYYSSTDTQYF. In DNA form, the CDR3 reads TGTGCCAGCAGCCGGGACTACTATAGTAGCACAGATACGCAGTATTTT.

The J gene is TRBJ2-5, the V gene TRBV5-6, with 12 bases that match TRBD2. This CDR3 region has 18 residues. The junction had 11 bases not matched to a gene; V was cut back by 0 bases and J by 5 bases. Looked up from germline, CDR1 is SGHDT and CDR2 is YYEEEE. The CDR3 region is CASSLARPSGRDGETQYF. The CDR3 region has the DNA TGTGCCAGCAGCTTGGCCCGCCCTAGCGGGAGGGATGGGGAGACCCAGTACTTC.

The genes are TRBV18 and TRBJ2-7; TRBD1 agrees at 10 bases. CDR1 is KGHSH and CDR2 is LQKENI in the germline V gene. The CDR3 totals 15 residues. The J segment lost 0 bases and the V segment lost 5 bases, leaving 4 bases of the junction unmatched. In DNA form, the CDR3 reads TGTGCCAGCTCAGACCGGGACAGGGGCTCCTACGAGCAGTACTTC. The encoded protein is CASSDRDRGSYEQYF. Combining the CDR3 with reference TRBV18 and TRBJ2-7 gives the whole variable domain NAGVMQNPRHLVRRRGQEARLRCSPMKGHSHVYWYRQLPEEGLKFMVYLQKENIIDESGMPKERFSAEFPKEGPSILRIQQVVRGDSAAYFCASSDRDRGSYEQYFGPGTRLTVT.

The chain recombines TRBV7-3 with TRBJ2-7; 9 positions match TRBD2. The V gene's germline CDR1 is SGHTA and CDR2 FQGTGA. Unmatched junction bases numbered 5, after V lost 2 bases and J lost 6 bases. CDR3 length equals 14 residues. The CDR3 nucleotides read TGTGCCAGCAGCTTAGCGGGAGGGGCGGGCGAGCAGTACTTC. It codes for CASSLAGGAGEQYF.

The chain is built from TRBV7-8 and TRBJ2-1; TRBD2 matches 9 bases. After removal of 5 bases from V and 12 bases from J, the junction contained 14 bases not matched to a gene. CDR1 is SGHVS, CDR2 FQNEAQ, per germline. This CDR3 comprises 15 residues. CDR3 nucleotide sequence: TGTGCCAGCAGCCCTACTAGCGGGCCCTCCTCTGGGCAGTTCTTC. Translating it yields CASSPTSGPSSGQFF. The entire variable domain, with the rest obtained from reference TRBV7-8 and TRBJ2-1, is as follows: GAGVSQSPRYKVAKRGQDVALRCDPISGHVSLFWYQQALGQGPEFLTYFQNEAQLDKSGLPSDRFFAERPEGSVSTLKIQRTQQEDSAVYLCASSPTSGPSSGQFFGPGTRLTVL.

The chain combines TRBV5-6 with TRBJ2-3, with D tentatively TRBD2 (6 bases). Between the trimmed V and J ends, which lost 2 bases and 1 base, there was a span of 11 bases. The length of the CDR3 is 15 residues. CDR1 and CDR2 (germline): SGHDT, YYEEEE. The CDR3: CASSLRRDGTDTQYF. DNA of the CDR3: TGTGCCAGCAGCTTACGGCGGGACGGCACAGATACGCAGTATTTT.

The J gene is TRBJ2-7, the V gene TRBV28; 7 nucleotides align to TRBD2. Germline V lookup: CDR1 MDHEN, CDR2 SYDVKM. J lost 2 bases, V lost 3 bases, and 10 bases had no gene match. The CDR3 sequence is 16 residues long. The CDR3 reads CASSFPGGSPPYEQYF. CDR3 DNA sequence: TGTGCCAGCAGTTTCCCGGGCGGGAGTCCACCCTACGAGCAGTACTTC.

The chain is built from TRBV28 and TRBJ2-3; D not certain. Looked up from germline, CDR1 is MDHEN and CDR2 is SYDVKM. V was trimmed by 11 bases and J by 1 base, leaving 16 bases between them. The CDR3 spans 14 residues. The CDR3 region is CAAHDFSGTDTQYF. The CDR3 region has the DNA TGTGCCGCTCACGACTTCTCTGGCACAGATACGCAGTATTTT.

The J gene is TRBJ2-1, the V gene TRBV5-4, with 8 nucleotides matching TRBD2. The CDR3 loop spans 15 amino acids. CDR1 SGHNT and CDR2 YYREEE come from the germline V gene (reference sequence). The junction had 6 bases not matched to a gene; V was cut back by 3 bases and J by 4 bases. The CDR3, as DNA: TGTGCCAGCAGCTCGTCTAGCGGGCCTTACAATGAGCAGTTCTTC. Translating gives CASSSSSGPYNEQFF.

The chain recombines TRBV5-1 with TRBJ2-2, with TRBD1 matching over 7 bases. This CDR3 has 15 residues. V was clipped by 1 base and J by 4 bases; unmatched bases: 4. CDR1 is SGHRS and CDR2 is YFSETQ in the germline V gene. CDR3 protein: CASSLSAGGTGELFF. CDR3 nucleotide sequence: TGCGCCAGCAGCTTGTCGGCAGGGGGCACCGGGGAGCTGTTTTTT.

This clone was observed a handful of times. The CDR3 protein is CASSHRQGSDQPQHF. CDR3 sequence (DNA): TGTGCCAGCAGCCATCGACAGGGAAGCGATCAGCCCCAGCATTTT. The rearrangement joins TRBV9 to TRBJ1-5; 7 nucleotides line up with TRBD1. With V trimmed by 4 bases and J by 5 bases, 9 bases remained unmatched. The CDR3 loop spans 15 amino acids. Germline V gene lookup returns CDR1 SGDLS and CDR2 YYNGEE. Supplemented by reference TRBV9 and TRBJ1-5, the full variable domain reads DSGVTQTPKHLITATGQRVTLRCSPRSGDLSVYWYQQSLDQGLQFLIQYYNGEERAKGNILERFSAQQFPDLHSELNLSSLELGDSALYFCASSHRQGSDQPQHFGDGTRLSIL.

The chain links TRBV6-1 to TRBJ2-2; 7 bases are shared with TRBD1. J gave up 4 bases and V 6 bases, and 8 bases lay outside the gene matches. CDR1 MNHNS and CDR2 SASEGT come from the germline V gene. This CDR3 region has 15 residues. CDR3 sequence reads: CASRAGTVFTGELFF. The CDR3 nucleotides read TGTGCCAGCAGAGCCGGGACAGTTTTCACCGGGGAGCTGTTTTTT.